One and the same sample provided the 20 T cell receptor beta chains below, sequenced in a study of monozygotic twins with cystic fibrosis. The protocol was immunoSEQ multiplex PCR, while the TCRdb copy is restricted to in-frame clones and leaves out a portion. Of 29,000 or so clones listed, around 85% are singletons. The sequencing input was blood. These receptor sequences come from a girl aged 2 to 9 with cystic fibrosis.

The V call is TRBV19, the J call TRBJ1-5, with unresolved D. Trimming removed 5 bases at V and 5 bases at J, with 10 bases between. The CDR3 runs to 13 residues. The germline CDR1 and CDR2 sequences are LNHDA and SQIVND (reference sequence). CDR3 in DNA: TGTGCCAGTAGTTGGGGTGTGGATCAGCCCCAGCATTTT. Translating it yields CASSWGVDQPQHF.

The chain couples TRBV4-1 to TRBJ2-1, with 13 nucleotides matching TRBD2. V trimming: 0 bases; J trimming: 0 bases; junction bases outside the gene matches: 5. CDR1 and CDR2 from the germline V gene are MGHRA and YSYEKL. The CDR3 extends over 19 amino acids. The CDR3 sequence: CASSQEGLAGLSSYNEQFF. The DNA for the CDR3 is TGCGCCAGCAGCCAAGAGGGACTAGCGGGACTTAGCTCCTACAATGAGCAGTTCTTC.

This chain links TRBV29-1 with TRBJ2-3; a weak D match, TRBD2 (6 bases). The V end lost 7 bases, the J end lost 2 bases, and 16 bases lay between the germline ends. The length of the CDR3 is 14 residues. Germline CDR1 is SQVTM and CDR2 is ANQGSEA. The CDR3 coding sequence is TGCAGCGGGGCCGAGGTAGCGGCCACAGATACGCAGTATTTT. This encodes CSGAEVAATDTQYF.

This chain joins TRBV6-5 and TRBJ2-5; no reliable D call. The CDR3 length is 10 residues. CDR1 is MNHEY, CDR2 SVGAGI, per germline. The ends were cut back, 5 bases at V and 5 bases at J, with 3 bases in the middle. CDR3 sequence: CASSRETQYF. In DNA form, the CDR3 reads TGTGCCAGCAGTCGGGAGACCCAGTACTTC.

The DNA for the CDR3 is TGTGCCAGCAGCCCCCCCCGAGCGGAGACCCAGTACTTC. It translates to CASSPPRAETQYF. The V and J genes are TRBV5-4 and TRBJ2-5; D remains unclear. Germline CDR1 reads SGHNT; CDR2 reads YYREEE (reference sequence). This CDR3 spans 13 amino acids. Trimming took 4 bases from V and 5 from J, leaving 12 bases between them.

The chain has TRBV18 and TRBJ1-2; D unclear. There are 13 residues in the CDR3. The germline CDR1 and CDR2 sequences are KGHSH and LQKENI. The V end lost 3 bases, the J end lost 2 bases, and 7 bases lay between the germline ends. CDR3 bases: TGTGCCAGCTCACCTGACAAAAACTATGGCTACACCTTC. It translates to CASSPDKNYGYTF.

The chain combines TRBV4-1 with TRBJ1-1; D perhaps matches TRBD1 (5 bases). CDR3 size: 16 residues. V lost 0 bases to trimming and J lost 1 base, with 12 bases between them. CDR1 is MGHRA and CDR2 is YSYEKL in the germline V gene. The CDR3 sequence: CASSQELPGPNTEAFF. The CDR3 coding sequence is TGCGCCAGCAGCCAAGAACTACCGGGACCGAACACTGAAGCTTTCTTT.

The chain recombines TRBV18 with TRBJ2-7, with TRBD2 matching over 13 bases. This CDR3 is built from 16 residues. V trimming: 6 bases; J trimming: 3 bases; junction bases outside the gene matches: 8. Per germline, CDR1 KGHSH and CDR2 LQKENI. CDR3 amino acids: CASSPEGTSGNYEQYF. The CDR3 DNA reads as TGTGCCAGCTCCCCAGAGGGGACTAGCGGGAACTACGAGCAGTACTTC. The full variable domain, its missing parts supplied by reference TRBV18 and TRBJ2-7, is NAGVMQNPRHLVRRRGQEARLRCSPMKGHSHVYWYRQLPEEGLKFMVYLQKENIIDESGMPKERFSAEFPKEGPSILRIQQVVRGDSAAYFCASSPEGTSGNYEQYFGPGTRLTVT.

The chain couples TRBV9 to TRBJ2-3; D remains ambiguous. Germline CDR1 and CDR2: SGDLS and YYNGEE. V was pared by 0 bases and J by 1 base, with 9 bases between. The CDR3 runs 15 residues. Here the CDR3 reads CASSVGSWGTDTQYF. The CDR3 DNA reads TGTGCCAGCAGCGTAGGGTCATGGGGCACAGATACGCAGTATTTT.

The chain has TRBV30 and TRBJ2-3, with 11 bases lining up with TRBD1. V lost 8 bases to trimming and J lost 4 bases; unmatched junction nucleotides: 8. Per the germline V gene, CDR1 is GTSNPN and CDR2 is SVGIG (reference sequence). This CDR3 contains 14 residues. The CDR3: CAIRTGGLADTQYF. CDR3 bases: TGTGCCATTCGGACAGGGGGCTTAGCAGATACGCAGTATTTT. The full variable domain, in which reference TRBV30 and TRBJ2-3 provide the parts outside the CDR3, is SQTIHQWPATLVQPVGSPLSLECTVEGTSNPNLYWYRQAAGRGLQLLFYSVGIGQISSEVPQNLSASRPQDRQFILSSKKLLLSDSGFYLCAIRTGGLADTQYFGPGTRLTVL.

The chain uses TRBV2 and TRBJ1-5; 7 bases match TRBD1. CDR1 and CDR2 from the germline V gene are SNHLY and FYNNEI. The V and J ends lost 6 bases and 5 bases, in that order; junction bases with no gene match: 4. The CDR3 extends over 13 amino acids. DNA of the CDR3: TGTGCCAGCAGCGGAGACAGGGATCAGCCCCAGCATTTT. Translated, it gives CASSGDRDQPQHF. Together with reference TRBV2 and TRBJ1-5, the CDR3 gives the full variable domain: EPEVTQTPSHQVTQMGQEVILRCVPISNHLYFYWYRQILGQKVEFLVSFYNNEISEKSEIFDDQFSVERPDGSNFTLKIRSTKLEDSAMYFCASSGDRDQPQHFGDGTRLSIL.

The chain has TRBV5-6 and TRBJ1-1; 9 positions agree with TRBD1. This CDR3 comprises 15 residues. The V segment lost 3 bases and the J segment 3 bases; nucleotides outside the gene matches: 6. CDR1 and CDR2 from the germline V gene are SGHDT and YYEEEE. As DNA, the CDR3 is TGTGCCAGCAGCTATGGACAGGGGCAGTACACTGAAGCTTTCTTT. Its translation is CASSYGQGQYTEAFF.

This chain links TRBV28 with TRBJ1-6; no reliable D call. This CDR3 is built from 15 residues. Deletions cut 2 bases from V and 5 bases from J, with 10 bases between. Germline V CDR1 and CDR2: MDHEN, SYDVKM. The CDR3 spells CASSLRVYNNSPLHF. The CDR3 DNA reads as TGTGCCAGCAGTTTACGAGTGTACAATAATTCACCCCTCCACTTT.

V and J are TRBV19 and TRBJ2-1; 10 nucleotides align to TRBD2. The CDR3 has 15 residues. After removal of 5 bases from V and 3 bases from J, the junction contained 4 bases not matched to a gene. Germline V gene data show CDR1 as LNHDA and CDR2 as SQIVND (reference sequence). The CDR3 is CASSVTSGLYNEQFF. CDR3 bases: TGTGCCAGTAGTGTGACTAGCGGGCTCTACAATGAGCAGTTCTTC.

This clone showed up just once. The chain joins TRBV6-5 to TRBJ2-7; 10 bases align to TRBD1. The trim removed 5 bases at V and 7 bases at J, leaving 5 bases unmatched. This CDR3 has 13 residues. Germline loops: CDR1 MNHEY, CDR2 SVGAGI. The CDR3 DNA reads as TGTGCCAGCAGTGACAGGGGGCGCGGGGAGCAGTACTTC. Amino acid sequence: CASSDRGRGEQYF.

The J gene is TRBJ1-5, the V gene TRBV27; 9 nucleotides line up with TRBD1. V lost 4 bases, J lost 7 bases, and 8 bases stayed unmatched. Germline loops: CDR1 MNHEY, CDR2 SMNVEV (reference sequence). CDR3 size: 15 residues. The CDR3 sequence: CASSSGTGKFQPQHF. The CDR3, as DNA: TGTGCCAGCAGTTCCGGGACAGGGAAGTTCCAGCCCCAGCATTTT.

J is TRBJ2-7 and V is TRBV9, with 10 bases matching TRBD1. Germline V gene lookup returns CDR1 SGDLS and CDR2 YYNGEE. J gave up 1 base and V 3 bases, and 7 bases lay outside the gene matches. The CDR3 sequence is 16 residues long. DNA of the CDR3: TGTGCCAGCAGCGCATCGGGACAGGGGAAATCCTACGAGCAGTACTTC. Amino acids: CASSASGQGKSYEQYF. The full variable domain, with the rest looked up from reference TRBV9 and TRBJ2-7, is DSGVTQTPKHLITATGQRVTLRCSPRSGDLSVYWYQQSLDQGLQFLIQYYNGEERAKGNILERFSAQQFPDLHSELNLSSLELGDSALYFCASSASGQGKSYEQYFGPGTRLTVT.

The gene calls are TRBV10-3 and TRBJ2-7; TRBD1 is a possible D gene (5 bases). Germline loops: CDR1 ENHRY, CDR2 SYGVKD. Trimming shortened V by 6 bases and J by 2 bases, and 14 bases separated the two germline ends. This CDR3 contains 14 residues. This CDR3 is CAIRSTGDTYEQYF. CDR3 bases: TGTGCCATCAGGAGTACAGGAGATACCTACGAGCAGTACTTC.

Only a few counts were recorded for this clone. The rearrangement links TRBV30 to TRBJ1-1; possible D gene TRBD1, 6 bases. The CDR3 sequence is 13 residues long. Germline V gene data show CDR1 as GTSNPN and CDR2 as SVGIG (reference sequence). V lost 2 bases to trimming and J lost 11 bases, with 18 bases between them. This CDR3 reads CAWSSGGLEKAFF. The CDR3 nucleotides are TGTGCCTGGAGTTCCGGGGGCTTAGAGAAGGCTTTCTTT.

V gene TRBV7-8 combines with J gene TRBJ2-5; D might be TRBD2 (6 bases). Germline CDR1 and CDR2: SGHVS and FQNEAQ. The CDR3 consists of 15 residues. The V end lost 1 base, the J end lost 5 bases, and 14 bases lay between the germline ends. The CDR3 loop is CASSLDLLADETQYF. CDR3 DNA: TGTGCCAGCAGCTTAGACTTACTAGCAGATGAGACCCAGTACTTC.